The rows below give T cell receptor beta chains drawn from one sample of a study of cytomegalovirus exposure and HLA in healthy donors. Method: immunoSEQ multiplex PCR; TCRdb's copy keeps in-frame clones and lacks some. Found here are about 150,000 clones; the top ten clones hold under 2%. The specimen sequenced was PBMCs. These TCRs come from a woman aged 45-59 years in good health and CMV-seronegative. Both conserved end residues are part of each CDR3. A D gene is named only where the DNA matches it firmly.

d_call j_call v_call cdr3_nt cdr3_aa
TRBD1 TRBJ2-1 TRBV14 TGTGCCAGCAGCCAAGATATGTGGGGACAGGGTTTAAATGAGCAGTTCTTC CASSQDMWGQGLNEQFF
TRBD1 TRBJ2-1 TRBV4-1 TGCGCCAGCAGCCAAGTCCGGAGCAGGGGGCTGAATGAGCAGTTCTTC CASSQVRSRGLNEQFF
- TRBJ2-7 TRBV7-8 TGTGCCAGCAGCTTAGATTTTAGAACGTCCTACGAGCAGTACTTC CASSLDFRTSYEQYF
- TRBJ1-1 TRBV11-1 TGTGCCAGCAGCTTAGGACCCGACAGGTTAATGAACACTGAAGCTTTCTTT CASSLGPDRLMNTEAFF
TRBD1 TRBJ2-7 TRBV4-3 TGCGCCAGCAGCCAAGTGGGGACAGGGGATCGGGCCTACGAGCAGTACTTC CASSQVGTGDRAYEQYF
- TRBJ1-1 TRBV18 TGTGCCAGCTCACCAGGGCCAAACACTGAAGCTTTCTTT CASSPGPNTEAFF
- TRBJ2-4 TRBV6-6 TGTGCCAGCAGTTACCCGGCTAGCAGGGCCAAAAACATTCAGTACTTC CASSYPASRAKNIQYF
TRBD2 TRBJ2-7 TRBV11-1 TGTGCCAGCAGCAGACGGGGGGGCATTTACGAGCAGTACTTC CASSRRGGIYEQYF
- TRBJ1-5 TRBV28 TGTGCCAGCAGTCTAGGGAGTGGCAATCAGCCCCAGCATTTT CASSLGSGNQPQHF
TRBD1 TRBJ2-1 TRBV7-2 TGTGCCAGCAGCCAATTTGGGACAGGGGGCTACAATGAGCAGTTCTTC CASSQFGTGGYNEQFF
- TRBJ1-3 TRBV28 TGTGCCAGCAGTCAACAGGGAGCCTCTGGAAACACCATATATTTT CASSQQGASGNTIYF
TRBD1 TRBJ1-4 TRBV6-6 TGTGCCAGCAGCCCCGGACAGGAGGTTGTGGAACTGTTTTTT CASSPGQEVVELFF
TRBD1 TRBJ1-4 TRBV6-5 TGTGCCAGCAGATTGGGGACAGGGGCCACTGAAAAACTGTTTTTT CASRLGTGATEKLFF
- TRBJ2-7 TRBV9 TGTGCCAGCAGCCCCCGCCTGGGACTTTCCTACGAGCAGTACTTC CASSPRLGLSYEQYF
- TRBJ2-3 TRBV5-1 TGCGCCAGCAACCAGGGATTCAGCACAGATACGCAGTATTTT CASNQGFSTDTQYF
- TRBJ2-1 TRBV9 TGTGCCAGCAGCGTAGTGCGGGGATCCTACAATGAGCAGTTCTTC CASSVVRGSYNEQFF
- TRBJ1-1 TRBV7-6 TGTGCCAGCAGCTTAGCGGGCGGGGGGCAAGCTTTCTTT CASSLAGGGQAFF
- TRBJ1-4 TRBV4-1 TGCGCCAGCAGCCAAACAGGCACTAATGAAAAACTGTTTTTT CASSQTGTNEKLFF
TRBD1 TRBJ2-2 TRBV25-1 TGTGCCAGCAGTGAATCCGGCAGGGGGCTTAATATCGGGGAGCTGTTTTTT CASSESGRGLNIGELFF
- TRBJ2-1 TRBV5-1 TGCGCCAGCAGCGCCCAAATGAGCTCCTACAATGAGCAGTTCTTC CASSAQMSSYNEQFF
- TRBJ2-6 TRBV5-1 TGCGCCAGCACTCCGGGATTCACGCTAGGGGCCAACGTCCTGACTTTC CASTPGFTLGANVLTF
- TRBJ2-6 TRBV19 TGTGCCAGTAGTATAGGGAGAAGGTCTGGGGCCAACGTCCTGACTTTC CASSIGRRSGANVLTF
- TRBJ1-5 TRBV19 TGTGCCAGCAGAGGTCCTGCGGGGCCCCAGCATTTT CASRGPAGPQHF
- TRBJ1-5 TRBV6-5 TGTGCCAGCAGCCAAGCGGCGGGGGGCAATCAGCCCCAGCATTTT CASSQAAGGNQPQHF
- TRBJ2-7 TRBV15 TGTGCCACCAGCAGGACCTCTCAGGGCCCTGGCGAGCAGTACTTC CATSRTSQGPGEQYF
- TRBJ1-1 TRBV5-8 TGTGCCAGCAGCTTGGCCGGGTACACTGAAGCTTTCTTT CASSLAGYTEAFF
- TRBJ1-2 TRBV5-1 TGCGCCAGCAGCCTCGGGGCTAACTATGGCTACACCTTC CASSLGANYGYTF
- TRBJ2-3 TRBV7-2 TGTGCCAGCAGCTCAGGGACTACAGATACGCAGTATTTT CASSSGTTDTQYF
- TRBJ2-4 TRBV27 TGTGCCAGCAAATCGCAGGGGATTGACATTCAGTACTTC CASKSQGIDIQYF
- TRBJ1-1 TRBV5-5 TGTGCCAGCAGCCTGTGGACAGAGGAAGCTTTCTTT CASSLWTEEAFF
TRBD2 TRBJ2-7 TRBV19 TGTGCCAGTAGTATTGGACTAGCGGGAGCTAACGAGCAGTACTTC CASSIGLAGANEQYF
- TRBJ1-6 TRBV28 TGTGCCAGCAGAGAAGGGGAATTATCCTATAATTCACCCCTCCACTTT CASREGELSYNSPLHF